A single sample gave rise to the 26 T cell receptor beta chains below, sequenced in a study of memory CD4+ T cells and cytomegalovirus serostatus. Single viable CD3+CD4+CD8-CD45RO+ cells were sorted as the memory CD4+ T cells. Sequenced by immunoSEQ multiplex PCR; TCRdb stores in-frame clones only, minus some. The table has around 53,000 clones, over 75% seen once. Specimen: memory CD4+ T cells from blood. The source of these receptors is an adult in good health and CMV-seronegative.

CDR3 DNA sequence: TGTGCCAGTAAGAGGGGGGCGGCGTCTAGCAATCAGCCCCAGCATTTT. Translated, it gives CASKRGAASSNQPQHF. V and J are TRBV19 and TRBJ1-5; D possibly corresponds to TRBD1 (6 bases). Germline V gene sequence: CDR1 LNHDA, CDR2 SQIVND (reference sequence). The CDR3 length is 16 residues. Trimming took 7 bases from V and 0 from J, leaving 16 bases between them. Using reference TRBV19 and TRBJ1-5 for the parts outside the CDR3, the full variable domain is DGGITQSPKYLFRKEGQNVTLSCEQNLNHDAMYWYRQDPGQGLRLIYYSQIVNDFQKGDIAEGYSVSREKKESFPLTVTSAQKNPTAFYLCASKRGAASSNQPQHFGDGTRLSIL.

The genes are TRBV2 and TRBJ1-4; no firm D call. Germline CDR1 is SNHLY and CDR2 is FYNNEI. Trimming removed 6 bases from V and 2 bases from J, with 10 bases in between. CDR3 length: 14 amino acids. Written as DNA, the CDR3 is TGTGCCAGCAGCGTAGGGTCGACTAATGAAAAACTGTTTTTT. It translates to CASSVGSTNEKLFF.

This chain links TRBV7-2 with TRBJ1-5; TRBD1 matches at 8 bases. Trimming at V came to 5 bases and at J to 12 bases, leaving 6 bases not matched to a gene. This CDR3 comprises 12 residues. Germline V lookup: CDR1 SGHTA, CDR2 FQGNSA. The CDR3 coding sequence is TGTGCCAGCAGCAAACCGGACAGGGTCCAGCATTTT. Amino acid sequence: CASSKPDRVQHF.

The V and J genes are TRBV7-9 and TRBJ1-6; D is undetermined. From germline, CDR1 is SEHNR and CDR2 FQNEAQ (reference sequence). The CDR3 length is 15 residues. Trimming left V 1 base short and J 5 bases short, with 9 bases between. The CDR3 region has the DNA TGTGCCAGCAGCTTAGACCTCGGGAATAATTCACCCCTCCACTTT. Its translation is CASSLDLGNNSPLHF.

The rearrangement joins TRBV6-5 to TRBJ2-7, with D tentatively TRBD1 (6 bases). This CDR3 is built from 15 residues. Trimming cost V 5 bases and J 2 bases, with 16 bases left between them. Germline V gene sequence: CDR1 MNHEY, CDR2 SVGAGI. The CDR3, as DNA: TGTGCCAGCAGTCCCAGGGGACCCCAAACCTACGAGCAGTACTTC. It encodes CASSPRGPQTYEQYF.

The V gene is TRBV9, the J gene TRBJ2-1; the match to TRBD2 covers 8 bases. Germline V gene sequence: CDR1 SGDLS, CDR2 YYNGEE. V lost 2 bases, J lost 4 bases, and 8 bases stayed unmatched. This CDR3 comprises 16 residues. The CDR3 reads CASSVPVIAGYNEQFF. DNA for the CDR3: TGTGCCAGCAGCGTGCCCGTAATAGCGGGGTACAATGAGCAGTTCTTC.

As DNA, the CDR3 is TGTGCCAGCAGCTTGGGACAAACGTTGAACACCGGGGAGCTGTTTTTT. This sequence encodes CASSLGQTLNTGELFF. This chain joins TRBV11-2 and TRBJ2-2; D is perhaps TRBD1 (6 bases). The CDR3 is made up of 16 amino acids. Trimming stripped 3 bases from V and 1 base from J, with 12 bases between. Germline loops: CDR1 SGHAT, CDR2 FQNNGV.

The chain uses TRBV13 and TRBJ2-1; 11 positions match TRBD2. The CDR3 is 15 amino acids. Looked up from germline, CDR1 is PRHDT and CDR2 is FYEKMQ (reference sequence). V gave up 3 bases and J gave up 5 bases; unmatched junction bases: 3. The CDR3: CASSLVAGGHNEQFF. Here the CDR3 DNA reads TGTGCCAGCAGCTTGGTAGCGGGGGGGCACAATGAGCAGTTCTTC.

J is TRBJ1-1 and V is TRBV6-1; D unclear. Germline V gene sequence: CDR1 MNHNS, CDR2 SASEGT. The ends were cut back, 4 bases at V and 4 bases at J, with 19 bases in the middle. The CDR3 totals 16 residues. The DNA of the CDR3 is TGTGCCAGCAGTGGTCCTGTGCGTGGAGGAGTCACTGAAGCTTTCTTT. Its protein is CASSGPVRGGVTEAFF.

This chain connects TRBV25-1 to TRBJ2-1; 12 bases are a match to TRBD2. This CDR3 is built from 18 residues. Unmatched junction bases numbered 13, after V lost 4 bases and J lost 6 bases. The germline V gene has CDR1 MGHDK and CDR2 SYGVNS. The CDR3 region is CASSVGRASGRGSNEQFF. CDR3 sequence (DNA): TGTGCCAGCAGTGTTGGGAGGGCTAGCGGGAGGGGGAGCAATGAGCAGTTCTTC.

The V gene is TRBV30, the J gene TRBJ2-1, with D unresolved. The V end was cut by 1 base, the J end by 9 bases, with 10 bases between. The CDR3 length is 12 residues. CDR1 is GTSNPN, CDR2 SVGIG, per germline (reference sequence). Here the CDR3 DNA reads TGTGCCTGGAGTGCGGGTTTGGTTGAGCAGTTCTTC. Protein product: CAWSAGLVEQFF.

This clone was detected once. CDR3 sequence (DNA): TGTGCCAGCAGTGAAGCGGGGGCAGGGCCCGGGGGGCAGCCCCAGCATTTT. Translation: CASSEAGAGPGGQPQHF. The V call is TRBV6-1, the J call TRBJ1-5, with D perhaps TRBD1 (6 bases). Germline V gene lookup returns CDR1 MNHNS and CDR2 SASEGT. V lost 0 bases to trimming and J lost 7 bases, with 19 bases between them. The CDR3 covers 17 residues.

This clone has a handful of counts. The genes are TRBV5-1 and TRBJ2-5; possibly TRBD1 for D (5 bases). CDR3 size: 17 residues. The germline V gene encodes CDR1 SGHRS and CDR2 YFSETQ. Trimming removed 3 bases from V and 6 bases from J, with 24 bases in between. The CDR3 DNA follows: TGCGCCAGCAGCTCAAATCCCCGTGGGGCGATGATGAAGACCCAGTACTTC. Amino acids: CASSSNPRGAMMKTQYF.

The chain joins TRBV6-5 to TRBJ1-3, with a weak D call TRBD1 (5 bases). This CDR3 has 15 residues. The germline V and J ends were trimmed by 2 bases and 0 bases, with 8 bases remaining between them. Germline CDR1 and CDR2: MNHEY and SVGAGI. The CDR3 coding sequence is TGTGCCAGCAGTTACAATGGGGCCTCTGGAAACACCATATATTTT. It specifies CASSYNGASGNTIYF.

This chain joins TRBV5-6 and TRBJ2-3; the match to TRBD2 covers 12 bases. The V gene end was trimmed by 4 bases and the J gene end by 7 bases; junction bases not matched to a gene: 13. The CDR3 sequence is 17 residues long. Germline values: CDR1 SGHDT, CDR2 YYEEEE. The CDR3 DNA sequence: TGTGCCAGCAGCCCCCTCGGGACTAGCGGGCTACGTTATACGCAGTATTTT. It yields the protein CASSPLGTSGLRYTQYF.

The genes are TRBV28 and TRBJ2-3, with 9 bases that match TRBD2. Germline V CDR1 and CDR2: MDHEN, SYDVKM. The CDR3 runs to 14 residues. The V and J ends lost 3 bases and 4 bases, in that order; junction bases with no gene match: 2. The DNA for the CDR3 is TGTGCCAGCAGTTTTAGCGGGAGTCCAGATACGCAGTATTTT. It encodes CASSFSGSPDTQYF.

The chain carries TRBV7-3 and TRBJ1-2; the D is unclear. Trimming took off 5 bases at V and 2 bases at J, with 9 bases between the two ends. The V gene's germline CDR1 is SGHTA and CDR2 FQGTGA. The CDR3 covers 13 residues. In DNA form, the CDR3 reads TGTGCCAGCAGCGTGAACCCGAACTATGGCTACACCTTC. As protein: CASSVNPNYGYTF.

V is TRBV7-9 and J is TRBJ1-4, with TRBD1 matching 7 bases. Germline V gene sequence: CDR1 SEHNR, CDR2 FQNEAQ (reference sequence). Unmatched junction bases numbered 5, after V lost 3 bases and J lost 7 bases. This CDR3 has 14 residues. The CDR3 loop reads CASSLTGLGEKLFF. The CDR3 DNA reads TGTGCCAGCAGCTTGACAGGGTTGGGTGAAAAACTGTTTTTT.

The chain combines TRBV7-6 with TRBJ1-2, with D possibly TRBD1 on 5 matching bases. The CDR3 runs to 13 residues. With 8 bases removed from V and 7 bases from J, the gap between germline ends came to 17 bases. Germline assignment: CDR1 SGHVS and CDR2 FNYEAQ. The CDR3 loop reads CASGGGLKGGYTF. DNA for the CDR3: TGTGCCAGCGGGGGAGGGCTCAAAGGTGGCTACACCTTC.

This clone was seen a handful of times. V and J are TRBV6-5 and TRBJ1-1; no firm D call. Trimming removed 6 bases at V and 0 bases at J, with 8 bases between. Germline V gene sequence: CDR1 MNHEY, CDR2 SVGAGI. This CDR3 contains 13 residues. The CDR3 spells CASRLDLNTEAFF. The CDR3 region has the DNA TGTGCCAGCAGACTTGACTTGAACACTGAAGCTTTCTTT.

V usage is TRBV19 and J usage is TRBJ1-2; maybe TRBD1 (5 bases). The germline gives CDR1 LNHDA, CDR2 SQIVND (reference sequence). Trimming took 10 bases from V and 2 from J, leaving 17 bases between them. This CDR3 is built from 14 residues. CDR3 coding DNA: TGTGCCACCCATGGGCCAGGGAAAAACTATGGCTACACCTTC. It encodes CATHGPGKNYGYTF.

The rearrangement uses TRBV19 and TRBJ1-1, with D uncertain. Germline lookup yields CDR1 LNHDA and CDR2 SQIVND (reference sequence). The CDR3 runs to 16 residues. V shed 8 bases and J shed 0 bases, with 19 bases lying between them. CDR3 coding DNA: TGTGCCAGTTGCGGGCTTACTCAAGCTATGAACACTGAAGCTTTCTTT. Residues: CASCGLTQAMNTEAFF.

The chain couples TRBV7-9 to TRBJ2-7; 9 bases agree with TRBD1. The length of the CDR3 is 14 residues. Trimming cost V 5 bases and J 2 bases; bases outside gene matches: 4. Germline V gives CDR1 SEHNR, CDR2 FQNEAQ (reference sequence). In DNA form, the CDR3 reads TGTGCCAGCAGCATCGGACAGGGGCCCTACGAGCAGTACTTC. This gives the protein CASSIGQGPYEQYF.

This clone was detected once. V usage is TRBV7-7 and J usage is TRBJ2-7, with 12 bases matching TRBD1. CDR1 is SSHAT, CDR2 FNYEAQ, per germline (reference sequence). V lost 3 bases to trimming and J lost 3 bases; unmatched junction nucleotides: 3. The CDR3 length is 15 residues. The CDR3 region has the DNA TGTGCCAGCAGCTTGGGGACAGGGGGCAACTACGAGCAGTACTTC. Translation: CASSLGTGGNYEQYF.

Concerning this clone itself: Other nucleotide sequences in the sample specify the same CDR3. This chain links TRBV2 with TRBJ1-1, with TRBD1 matching over 7 bases. The V segment lost 2 bases and the J segment 1 base; nucleotides outside the gene matches: 1. Germline CDR1 reads SNHLY; CDR2 reads FYNNEI. The CDR3 runs to 14 residues. The CDR3 coding sequence is TGTGCCAGCAGTGAAAGACAGGGGAACACTGAAGCTTTCTTT. This encodes CASSERQGNTEAFF.

CDR3 region: CASRLGLTSENEQFF. For the CDR3, the DNA is TGTGCCAGCAGGCTGGGGCTGACTAGCGAAAATGAGCAGTTCTTC. The chain has TRBV6-5 and TRBJ2-1, with TRBD2 matching 8 bases. This CDR3 has 15 residues. The V gene's germline CDR1 is MNHEY and CDR2 SVGAGI. Trimming at V came to 6 bases and at J to 7 bases, leaving 11 bases not matched to a gene.